This T cell receptor (beta chain) was identified during a study of CD8 T cells in Susac syndrome. The CDR3 spans 14 residues. With 6 bases removed from V and 1 base from J, the gap between germline ends came to 12 bases. CDR1 is MNHEY and CDR2 is SVGEGT in the germline V gene. Turning to this clonotype: The antigen remains unidentified.

Findings and limits, study-wide: Peak Susac CD8+ clonal expansion occurred in TEMRA cells and active patients.

RNA amounts of about 0.5 to 1 ug underwent reverse transcription with random hexamers. The CDR3 of TCR beta was amplified by immunoSEQ multiplex PCR across 54 Vbeta and 13 Jbeta. TCRdb re-called the immunoSEQ multiplex PCR reads through MiXCR, storing one row per CDR3 protein. Of roughly 100,000 distinct CDR3 sequences in the sample, approximately 96% are singletons; the top ten hold 0.5% to 0.8%. The origin of this receptor is a human donor with Susac syndrome. The source material was CD8+ T cells from PBMCs. The chain combines TRBV6-2 or TRBV6-3 with TRBJ2-5, with D tentatively TRBD2 (5 bases). CDR3 DNA: TGTGCCAGCAGCCACCGGACTGGCCAAGAGACCCAGTACTTC. This translates into CASSHRTGQETQYF.